The rows below give T cell receptor beta chains drawn from one sample of a study of cytomegalovirus exposure and HLA in healthy donors. Measured with immunoSEQ multiplex PCR; TCRdb has only the in-frame clones, and not every one. The sample holds over 200,000 clones; nearly 90% are singletons and the top ten take under 0.4%. The sequenced sample consisted of PBMCs. The receptors stem from a woman aged 18-29 years in good health and CMV-seronegative. Both conserved end residues are trimmed from each CDR3.

v_gene,CDR3aa
TRBV19,ASLRTGNTEAF
TRBV28,AGGTGYGYT
TRBV19,ASSMRTGQSYEQY
TRBV5-1,ASSDTGGTEAF
TRBV5-4,ASSGLQGNYGYT
TRBV2,ASSEGHFWTDTQY
TRBV28,ASRDGGLAKNIQY
TRBV6-5,ASTQRPRGIGYT
TRBV11-2,ASSLVGDHGYT
TRBV28,ASSASPGMNTEAF
TRBV2,ASGLHVRDTRQETQY
TRBV19,ASSIPYDRFYGANVLT
TRBV10-3,AISEDSGRGYT
TRBV6-1,ASSEGITYPNTIY
TRBV11-2,ASSGRHRDEQY
TRBV28,ASRPTAMNTEAF
TRBV7-9,ASSQTGDEKLF
TRBV23-1,ASSQSPGYNSPLH
TRBV6-1,ASSEKAVYYGYT
TRBV19,ASSTTTGNIQY
TRBV21-1,ASSRGRVTDTQY
TRBV5-6,ASSLQGANGYT
TRBV28,ASSSGQGIRVEAF
TRBV5-1,ASSFPPGTGVGELF
TRBV5-6,ASSFQGHFTYEQY
TRBV7-2,ASSSKRTPPGEQY
TRBV9,ASSEQGLNHSPLH
TRBV7-2,ASSLAPGSYEQY
TRBV7-6,ASSPWGQGLSGNTIY
TRBV28,ASIGGFSRATEAF
TRBV28,ASEAPGNEKLF
TRBV7-6,ASTEGLAGGNTGELF
TRBV5-5,ASSSGQDLGGQPQH
TRBV10-3,AISERQGASEQY
TRBV28,ASRLRQGAIAYQPQH
TRBV27,ASSLLAGGLDEQF